The following is a T cell receptor beta chain sequence with its context. Its antigen target is currently unknown. Base qualities were left out, and no much larger clone turns up one base away. The CDR3 runs 13 amino acids, cysteine and phenylalanine included. The retained sequence is limited to the CDR3, 39 bases, with the frame set at the first base. Relative to germline, V is 2 bases shorter and J is 5 bases shorter, with 6 bases between their ends. To demonstrate the VDJtools post-analysis software, the study profiled TCR beta repertoires from the peripheral blood of about a dozen young patients with multiple sclerosis. The patients with multiple sclerosis were children and adolescents between about 6 and 16 years of age. This specimen comes from a study of post-analysis software for immune sequencing data (dated by TCRdb to between 2015 and 2016). Some background on the complete study: Disease courses on record covered relapsing-remitting, secondary progressive and progressive-relapsing multiple sclerosis, though some patients had no subtype annotation. The patient repertoires were set against around eleven previously published healthy control repertoires from donors whose ages ranged from roughly 6 to 27 years. A subset of samples was prepared in parallel using single-end sample barcoding, then pooled and co-amplified after Illumina adapter ligation. Points the paper makes about the study in general: When samples were clustered directly using the F measure, samples prepared in the same batch co-clustered strongly, which prompted a batch-effect correction. Patients showed significantly higher frequencies than controls for five TRBV segments, among them TRBV5-6, TRBV5-1 and TRBV20-1. The multiple sclerosis patient group was slightly younger than the control group. Compared with controls, multiple sclerosis patients had significantly lower normalized Chao1 diversity, a finding suggesting substantial peripheral T-cell clonal expansion.

The library was built by means of PCR. The sequencer listed for this sample is Illumina HiSeq 2500. To reduce PCR and sequencing biases, unique molecular identifiers were incorporated into the TCR beta cDNA libraries. Roughly 0.5 million cDNA molecules were obtained per 1 to 10 million input T cells, so each molecule approximated one T cell. Patient libraries were prepared and sequenced with the same protocol used for the earlier healthy control dataset. Samples belonging to the same batch were prepared together, multiplexed and sequenced on a shared HiSeq lane. The source study handled its data this way. MIGEC handled the raw barcoded reads, throwing out single-read molecular identifier groups before consensus assembly and CDR3 extraction. Clonotype tables were post-analysed with VDJtools, normalizing diversity by down-sampling all datasets to the smallest sample size. Repertoire overlap clustering matched CDR3 amino acid but not nucleotide sequences to correct batch-related cross-sample contamination. TCRdb handled the public reads itself, with Q25 trimming in fastp and clone calling in MiXCR, and kept productive beta chains. Identical CDR3 proteins give one entry, which carries the most common genes and DNA. The V and J calls were not made by the authors but by TCRdb's processing. This sample gives roughly 200,000 distinct CDR3 sequences in total; 29% of them show up just once. Roughly 3.4% of the sample belongs to the ten largest clones.

The rearrangement joined TRBV12-3 or TRBV12-4 to TRBJ2-2; the D gene cannot be resolved reliably. This sequence originates from a girl under 18 with multiple sclerosis. The specimen was blood. The sequenced DNA is TGTGCCAGCAGTTTAATCCAGACCGGGGAGCTGTTTTTT. The encoded protein is CASSLIQTGELFF.